This T cell receptor (beta chain) was captured in a study of cytomegalovirus exposure and HLA in healthy donors. The PCR made use of 60 Vbeta and 13 Jbeta primers. Here immunoSEQ multiplex PCR was the method, and the copy in TCRdb shows in-frame clones only, minus some. The sample has about 91,000 clones, 86% seen once. Per the germline V gene, CDR1 is SGHNT and CDR2 is YYREEE (reference sequence). V lost 0 bases to trimming and J lost 3 bases; unmatched junction nucleotides: 9. This CDR3 comprises 16 residues. This chain joins TRBV5-4 and TRBJ2-7; TRBD2 aligns across 7 bases. Sequencing input: PBMCs. The sequence came from a man aged 30 to 39 in good health and CMV-seropositive. The CDR3 DNA sequence: TGTGCCAGCAGCTTGGGTGGGGCGGGAGTGCTCTACGAGCAGTACTTC. It specifies CASSLGGAGVLYEQYF.